A selection of T cell receptor beta chains follows, all from one sample in a study of identical twins. TCRdb used MiXCR to reprocess the 5' RACE reads, holding one entry per CDR3 protein. The profile covers about 530,000 distinct CDR3 sequences, with about a fifth appearing a single time and roughly 0.5% taken by the ten largest. Another study also made use of these data, one on yellow fever vaccine responses in identical twins.

The sample consisted of CD4+ T cells sorted from blood. The receptors were gathered from a woman aged 18-29 years in good health. CDR3s include the opening cysteine and the closing phenylalanine or tryptophan. D genes are given only for firm matches. Clone size appears in some rows only: once, few, many, or a class for an expanded clone.

>TRBD2|TRBV6-1|16|few|TRBJ2-5
CASSEGSGGGLETQYF
TGTGCCAGCAGTGAAGGTAGTGGCGGGGGGCTGGAGACCCAGTACTTC
>TRBD2|TRBV12-3/TRBV12-4|15|few|TRBJ2-5
CASKQAGAGRETQYF
TGTGCCAGCAAACAAGCGGGGGCTGGACGTGAGACCCAGTACTTC
>-|TRBV12-3/TRBV12-4|15|-|TRBJ1-2
CASSTKTRVDYGYTF
TGTGCCAGCAGTACTAAGACCAGGGTAGACTATGGCTACACCTTC
>-|TRBV11-2|15|-|TRBJ2-1
CASSLDWSLRNEQFF
TGTGCCAGCAGCTTAGATTGGTCTTTGAGAAATGAGCAGTTCTTC
>-|TRBV6-1|14|-|TRBJ1-1
CASRETGSGTEAFF
TGTGCCAGCAGGGAAACAGGGTCTGGCACTGAAGCTTTCTTT
>-|TRBV13|17|-|TRBJ1-6
CASCWFVSWTANSPLHF
TGTGCTAGCTGCTGGTTTGTCTCGTGGACAGCGAATTCACCCCTCCACTTT
>TRBD2|TRBV20-1|15|-|TRBJ2-1
CSAQPTSGAYNEQFF
TGCAGTGCTCAACCGACTAGCGGGGCCTACAATGAGCAGTTCTTC
>-|TRBV20-1|13|few|TRBJ2-1
CSARGQNYNEQFF
TGCAGTGCTAGAGGACAGAACTACAATGAGCAGTTCTTC
>-|TRBV7-6|13|-|TRBJ2-2
CASSSHDTGELFF
TGTGCCAGCAGCTCGCACGACACCGGGGAGCTGTTTTTT
>-|TRBV3-1|15|many|TRBJ2-2
CASSQRGANTGELFF
TGTGCCAGCAGCCAACGGGGCGCGAACACCGGGGAGCTGTTTTTT
>-|TRBV3-1|11|many|TRBJ1-2
CASSQGYGYTF
TGTGCCAGCAGCCAGGGTTATGGCTACACCTTC
>-|TRBV4-1|19|few|TRBJ2-3
CASSQGGPYSYASTDTQYF
TGCGCCAGCAGCCAAGGGGGACCTTACAGTTACGCTAGCACAGATACGCAGTATTTT
>TRBD2|TRBV12-3/TRBV12-4|16|-|TRBJ2-1
CASSSSPSGGVDEQFF
TGTGCCAGCAGTTCCAGTCCTAGCGGGGGGGTTGATGAGCAGTTCTTC
>-|TRBV10-3|13|few|TRBJ2-1
CAISGGAVNEQFF
TGTGCCATCAGTGGGGGAGCGGTCAATGAGCAGTTCTTC
>-|TRBV6-5|11|-|TRBJ2-5
CASSYRGLAYF
TGTGCCAGCAGTTACAGAGGACTGGCGTACTTC
>-|TRBV28|18|-|TRBJ2-1
CASSLILLAGAQNNEQFF
TGTGCCAGCAGTTTAATATTGTTGGCGGGGGCCCAGAACAATGAGCAGTTCTTC
>-|TRBV2|16|few|TRBJ1-6
CASSEAAPTYNSPLHF
TGTGCCAGCAGTGAAGCGGCTCCCACCTATAATTCACCCCTCCACTTT
>TRBD2|TRBV10-3|16|-|TRBJ2-3
CAISGTSGTGTDTQYF
TGTGCCATCAGTGGGACTAGCGGGACGGGGACAGATACGCAGTATTTT
>-|TRBV7-6|14|-|TRBJ2-3
CASSLAEYTDTQYF
TGTGCCAGCAGCTTAGCTGAATACACAGATACGCAGTATTTT
>-|TRBV4-1|16|few|TRBJ2-2
CASSRPQGRSPGELFF
TGCGCCAGCAGCCGACCCCAGGGGCGCTCCCCCGGGGAGCTGTTTTTT
>-|TRBV12-3/TRBV12-4|13|few|TRBJ2-3
CASRGLVADTQYF
TGTGCCAGCAGGGGTCTAGTGGCAGATACGCAGTATTTT
>-|TRBV24-1|12|few|TRBJ1-2
CATSAGEWGYTF
TGTGCCACCAGTGCAGGGGAATGGGGCTACACCTTC
>-|TRBV5-1|15|once|TRBJ2-3
CASGRDSSLTDTQYF
TGCGCCAGCGGGCGGGACTCCAGCCTCACAGATACGCAGTATTTT
>TRBD2|TRBV2|14|few|TRBJ2-1
CASSEASGKYEQFF
TGTGCCAGCAGTGAAGCTAGCGGGAAATATGAGCAGTTCTTC
>-|TRBV12-3/TRBV12-4|17|-|TRBJ2-1
CASSSTNSTKSYNEQFF
TGTGCCAGCAGTTCAACCAATTCTACAAAGTCCTACAATGAGCAGTTCTTC
>-|TRBV12-3/TRBV12-4|14|-|TRBJ2-1
CASSLRSLGDEQFF
TGTGCCAGCAGTTTACGGTCGCTGGGTGATGAGCAGTTCTTC
>-|TRBV20-1|14|few|TRBJ2-1
CSATQGGPHNEQFF
TGCAGTGCCACCCAGGGGGGCCCACACAATGAGCAGTTCTTC
>TRBD2|TRBV5-1|17|-|TRBJ2-2
CASSSATSGRAAGELFF
TGCGCCAGCAGCTCAGCAACTAGCGGGAGGGCAGCGGGGGAGCTGTTTTTT
>-|TRBV5-6|15|few|TRBJ2-1
CASSLVRGLGNEQFF
TGTGCCAGCAGCTTAGTAAGGGGATTGGGTAATGAGCAGTTCTTC
>TRBD2|TRBV3-1|15|few|TRBJ2-7
CASSQLAGGRGEQYF
TGTGCCAGCAGCCAACTAGCGGGAGGTAGGGGCGAGCAGTACTTC
>-|TRBV5-1|13|many|TRBJ1-2
CASSLAGDYGYTF
TGCGCCAGCAGCTTGGCTGGGGACTATGGCTACACCTTC
>TRBD1|TRBV7-9|16|-|TRBJ2-1
CASSLGGTGIYNEQFF
TGTGCCAGCAGCTTAGGTGGGACAGGGATATACAATGAGCAGTTCTTC
>-|TRBV20-1|13|-|TRBJ2-5
CSATRQAWETQYF
TGCAGTGCTACCCGACAGGCCTGGGAGACCCAGTACTTC
>TRBD2|TRBV6-1|17|-|TRBJ2-1
CASRPWTSGGRDNEQFF
TGTGCCAGCAGGCCATGGACTAGCGGGGGCCGAGACAATGAGCAGTTCTTC
>TRBD1|TRBV14|16|-|TRBJ2-7
CASSNRDRGHSYEQYF
TGTGCCAGCAGCAACCGGGACAGGGGGCATTCCTACGAGCAGTACTTC
>-|TRBV18|15|few|TRBJ2-2
CASSGRTFNTGELFF
TGTGCCAGCTCGGGCCGGACTTTCAACACCGGGGAGCTGTTTTTT
>TRBD2|TRBV5-1|14|few|TRBJ2-3
CASSISGVPDTQYF
TGCGCCAGCAGCATTAGCGGGGTTCCGGATACGCAGTATTTT
>TRBD2|TRBV20-1|13|-|TRBJ2-5
CSARRGMGETQYF
TGCAGTGCTAGGCGGGGGATGGGTGAGACCCAGTACTTC
>-|TRBV6-1|15|-|TRBJ2-3
CASSIPTGSTDTQYF
TGTGCCAGCAGTATCCCCACTGGGTCAACAGATACGCAGTATTTT
>-|TRBV15|15|few|TRBJ2-5
CATSRGGTLGETQYF
TGTGCCACCAGCAGAGGCGGGACGCTGGGAGAGACCCAGTACTTC
>-|TRBV2|16|-|TRBJ1-6
CASRGQGSSYNSPLHF
TGTGCCAGCAGGGGTCAGGGGAGCTCCTATAATTCACCCCTCCACTTT
>-|TRBV20-1|13|-|TRBJ2-4
CSARFGLGDIQYF
TGCAGTGCTAGGTTCGGACTTGGGGACATTCAGTACTTC
>-|TRBV29-1|13|-|TRBJ2-3
CSDLGGNTDTQYF
TGCAGCGACCTGGGGGGAAACACAGATACGCAGTATTTT
>TRBD1|TRBV7-7|16|-|TRBJ2-1
CASSLEPGQRYNEQFF
TGTGCCAGCAGCTTAGAGCCGGGACAGCGGTACAATGAGCAGTTCTTC
>-|TRBV15|17|-|TRBJ2-3
CATSRAPRAPSTDTQYF
TGTGCCACCAGCAGAGCCCCACGGGCTCCTAGCACAGATACGCAGTATTTT